Listed below are T cell receptor beta chains from one sample, sequenced in a study of OX40 agonist ivuxolimab in advanced cancers. The table came from immunoSEQ multiplex PCR; TCRdb's copy has only in-frame clones and leaves some out. This repertoire shows some 70,000 clones, roughly 90% found once; its top ten account for 8% to 10%. Specimen: CD4+ or CD8+ T cells sorted from blood, collected in a trial of the OX40 agonist ivuxolimab. The receptors were gathered from an adult with an advanced solid tumor such as melanoma, head and neck, liver or kidney cancer. Each CDR3 is given with its conserved first and last residue. A D gene is named only where the DNA matches it firmly. Size is omitted from some rows. Given values are once, few, many or a class for expanded clones.

d_call	v_call	j_call	clone_size	cdr3_aa	cdr3_nt
.	TRBV15	TRBJ2-5	.	CATSVDRDPPQYF	TGTGCCACCAGCGTTGACCGGGACCCCCCCCAGTACTTC
.	TRBV5-6	TRBJ2-5	.	CASSLEGKTQYF	TGTGCCAGCAGCTTGGAGGGAAAGACCCAGTACTTC
.	TRBV7-9	TRBJ1-1	.	CASSSRIRADTEAFF	TGTGCCAGCAGCTCCAGGATTAGGGCGGACACTGAAGCTTTCTTT
.	TRBV2	TRBJ1-3	.	CASSPEWGSSGNTIYF	TGTGCCAGCAGCCCTGAATGGGGAAGCTCTGGAAACACCATATATTTT
.	TRBV30	TRBJ1-6	.	CAWSVPGRAYNSPLHF	TGTGCCTGGAGTGTACCGGGAAGGGCCTATAATTCACCCCTCCACTTT
.	TRBV6-5	TRBJ2-7	.	CAISEQSYEQYF	TGTGCCATCAGTGAACAGTCCTACGAGCAGTACTTC
.	TRBV28	TRBJ1-1	once	CASSLSRFGNPNTEAFF	TGTGCCAGCAGTTTGAGCAGATTTGGGAATCCGAACACTGAAGCTTTCTTT
.	TRBV7-3	TRBJ2-5	.	CASSFLAGTNQETQYF	TGTGCCAGCAGCTTCCTCGCGGGGACCAACCAAGAGACCCAGTACTTC
.	TRBV19	TRBJ1-6	once	CASSEEYSPLHF	TGTGCCAGTAGTGAGGAATATTCACCCCTCCACTTT
TRBD2	TRBV28	TRBJ2-7	.	CASSWGLAGGLEQYF	TGTGCCAGCAGTTGGGGACTAGCGGGGGGCTTGGAGCAGTACTTC
TRBD1	TRBV4-1	TRBJ2-7	.	CASSHPRTGTKF	TGCGCCAGCAGCCACCCGCGGACAGGGACAAAGTTC
TRBD1	TRBV5-1	TRBJ2-3	.	CAIRQGPSTDTQYF	TGCGCCATTCGACAGGGACCTAGCACAGATACGCAGTATTTT
TRBD1	TRBV19	TRBJ2-5	.	CASSRTGVAGLKETQYF	TGTGCCAGTAGCCGGACAGGGGTGGCTGGTCTAAAAGAGACCCAGTACTTC
.	TRBV6-5	TRBJ2-2	few	CASSRGGELFF	TGTGCCAGCAGTCGGGGCGGGGAGCTGTTTTTT
.	TRBV7-3	TRBJ1-1	.	CASSLSGARHTEAFF	TGTGCCAGCAGCTTAAGTGGGGCCCGACACACTGAAGCTTTCTTT
.	TRBV2	TRBJ1-5	few	CASGGRTSNQPQHF	TGTGCCAGCGGAGGTAGGACTAGCAATCAGCCCCAGCATTTT
.	TRBV19	TRBJ1-2	.	CASRGRENYGYTF	TGTGCCAGTAGAGGGAGGGAGAACTATGGCTACACCTTC
.	TRBV5-8	TRBJ1-2	.	CASSLEWRIFYGYTF	TGTGCCAGCAGCTTGGAGTGGAGGATCTTCTATGGCTACACCTTC
.	TRBV7-7	TRBJ2-1	.	CASSRQAYNEQFF	TGTGCCAGCAGCCGACAGGCCTACAATGAGCAGTTCTTC
TRBD1	TRBV6-5	TRBJ1-2	.	CASRGRTGLPSYTF	TGTGCCTCTCGCGGGAGGACAGGGCTCCCGAGCTACACCTTC
.	TRBV29-1	TRBJ1-4	.	CSVGKTGPNEKLFF	TGCAGCGTTGGGAAGACAGGTCCTAATGAAAAACTGTTTTTT
.	TRBV30	TRBJ1-6	few	CAWSVVQPSPLHF	TGTGCCTGGAGTGTAGTACAGCCTTCACCCCTCCACTTT
.	TRBV6-5	TRBJ1-2	.	CASSPSSYGALLLTF	TGTGCCAGCAGCCCCTCCTCTTACGGGGCCCTGTTGCTCACCTTC
.	TRBV29-1	TRBJ1-1	few	CSTNTGRRTEAFF	TGCAGCACCAACACAGGGAGGAGGACTGAAGCTTTCTTT
TRBD1	TRBV27	TRBJ2-2	.	CASRLQGYTGELFF	TGTGCCAGCAGGCTACAGGGGTACACCGGGGAGCTGTTTTTT
.	TRBV2	TRBJ1-2	.	CASSFSGVGYTF	TGTGCCAGCAGTTTCTCAGGGGTTGGCTACACCTTC
.	TRBV6-5	TRBJ1-5	.	CASSYLRGNQPQHF	TGTGCCAGCAGTTACTTAAGGGGCAATCAGCCCCAGCATTTT
TRBD2	TRBV5-1	TRBJ2-1	.	CASSLGWTSGGDEQFF	TGCGCCAGCAGCTTGGGTTGGACTAGCGGGGGAGATGAGCAGTTCTTC
TRBD1	TRBV9	TRBJ1-1	.	CASSVADPGGARTEAFF	TGTGCCAGCAGCGTAGCTGATCCAGGGGGCGCTCGGACTGAAGCTTTCTTT
.	TRBV7-9	TRBJ1-1	.	CASSIQTEAFF	TGTGCCAGCAGCATCCAGACTGAAGCTTTCTTT
.	TRBV6-5	TRBJ2-3	.	CAIRDFRTDTQYF	TGTGCCATTCGGGACTTTCGCACAGATACGCAGTATTTT
.	TRBV11-2	TRBJ1-6	.	CASSNGQTLLGTLHF	TGTGCCAGCAGTAATGGACAGACCCTTTTAGGAACCCTCCACTTT